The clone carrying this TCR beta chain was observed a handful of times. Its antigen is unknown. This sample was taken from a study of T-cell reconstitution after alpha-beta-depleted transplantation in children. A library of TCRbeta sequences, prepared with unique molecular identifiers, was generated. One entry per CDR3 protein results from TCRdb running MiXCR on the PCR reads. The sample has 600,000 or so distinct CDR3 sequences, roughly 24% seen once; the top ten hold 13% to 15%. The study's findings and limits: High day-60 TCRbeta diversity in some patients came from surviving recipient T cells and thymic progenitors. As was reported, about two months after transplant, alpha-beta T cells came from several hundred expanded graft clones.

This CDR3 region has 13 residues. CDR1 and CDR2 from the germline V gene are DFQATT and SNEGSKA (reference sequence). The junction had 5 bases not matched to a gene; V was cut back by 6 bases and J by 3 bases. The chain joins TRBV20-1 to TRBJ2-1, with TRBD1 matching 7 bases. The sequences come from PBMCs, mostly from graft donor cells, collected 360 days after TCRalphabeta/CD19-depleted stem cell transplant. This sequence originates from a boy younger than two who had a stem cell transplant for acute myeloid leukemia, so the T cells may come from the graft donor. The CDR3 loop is CSALGTDYNEQFF. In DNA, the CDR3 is TGCAGTGCCTTAGGGACAGACTACAATGAGCAGTTCTTC.